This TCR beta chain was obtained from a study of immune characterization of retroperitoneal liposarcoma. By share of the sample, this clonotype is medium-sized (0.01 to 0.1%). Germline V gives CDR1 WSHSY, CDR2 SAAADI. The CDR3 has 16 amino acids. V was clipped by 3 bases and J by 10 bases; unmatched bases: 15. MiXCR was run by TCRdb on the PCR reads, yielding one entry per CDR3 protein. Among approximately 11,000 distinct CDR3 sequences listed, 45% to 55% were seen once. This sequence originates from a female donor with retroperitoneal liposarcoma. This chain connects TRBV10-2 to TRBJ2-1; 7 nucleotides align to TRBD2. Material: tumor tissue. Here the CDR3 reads CASSESSGLIGSEQFF. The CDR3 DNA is TGCGCCAGCAGTGAAAGTAGCGGGCTTATAGGCTCCGAGCAGTTCTTC.